Below, 13 T cell receptor beta chains from the same sample are listed, as sequenced in a study of low-dose radiotherapy and immunotherapy resistance in tumors. Time point meaning: after trial treatment. Specified treatment: LDRT plus nivolumab, ipilimumab, low-dose cyclophosphamide and aspirin (RACIN trial). First-strand cDNA relied on TRAV- and TRBV-specific primers spanning alpha and beta chains. TCRs were put through roughly 20 PCR cycles of amplification with Phusion. A constant-region primer and the V-primer adapter served as the primer pair. TCRdb re-called the reads through MiXCR, storing one row per CDR3 protein. Of tens of thousands of distinct CDR3 sequences in the sample, under 25% were seen once. The input for sequencing was PBMCs, taken after low-dose radiotherapy plus immunotherapy. The receptor set was obtained from a female donor with ovarian cancer.

This clonotype occurred many times. V and J are TRBV2 and TRBJ2-3; D uncertain. The CDR3 consists of 12 residues. Deletions cut 7 bases from V and 5 bases from J, with 10 bases between. Germline V gives CDR1 SNHLY, CDR2 FYNNEI. CDR3 DNA sequence: TGTGCCAGCAATTCGTGGGGAGATACGCAGTATTTT. Protein sequence: CASNSWGDTQYF.

In its sample, this clonotype was seen many times. V is TRBV5-3 and J is TRBJ2-1; tentatively, D is TRBD1 (6 bases). TRBV5-3 is placed among ORFs of uncertain function. Trimming took 8 bases from V and 3 from J, leaving 30 bases between them. The CDR3 covers 19 residues. CDR3 sequence: CASIKNPGQPLFLYNEQFF. The CDR3 bases are TGTGCCAGCATCAAAAACCCCGGACAGCCCCTATTCCTCTACAATGAGCAGTTCTTC.

The V and J genes are TRBV19 and TRBJ2-3; weak D call: TRBD2 (7 bases). Germline V gene data show CDR1 as LNHDA and CDR2 as SQIVND (reference sequence). Trimming took off 5 bases at V and 3 bases at J, with 18 bases between the two ends. The CDR3 covers 16 residues. The CDR3 spells CASSHEGGGTTDTQYF. CDR3 sequence (DNA): TGTGCCAGTAGTCATGAGGGGGGGGGAACAACAGATACGCAGTATTTT.

This clonotype was seen a few times. The gene calls are TRBV12-3 or TRBV12-4 and TRBJ1-1; no clear D. CDR3 length equals 11 residues. V lost 4 bases, J lost 7 bases, and 7 bases lay in between. The CDR3 nucleotides read TGTGCCAGCAGTTCCTCCGGTGAAGCTTTCTTT. Translation gives CASSSSGEAFF.

This clonotype has more than one count but fewer than ten. The likely explanation is a read error, given a far larger clone one base away. The rearrangement joins TRBV6-2 or TRBV6-3 to TRBJ1-2; 7 positions match TRBD1. Germline loops: CDR1 MNHEY, CDR2 SVGEGT. This CDR3 contains 13 residues. The CDR3 bases are TGTGACAGCAATTCGGGACAGTCCTATGGCTACACCTTC. The encoded protein is CDSNSGQSYGYTF.

This clonotype has at least ten counts. The chain employs TRBV5-4 and TRBJ2-5, with 8 positions matching TRBD2. Germline V gene lookup returns CDR1 SGHNT and CDR2 YYREEE (reference sequence). The J segment lost 1 base and the V segment lost 3 bases, leaving 11 bases of the junction unmatched. The CDR3 covers 17 residues. The chain's CDR3 is CASSSGGSGSRQETQYF. The CDR3 bases are TGTGCCAGCAGCTCCGGTGGCAGCGGGAGCCGCCAAGAGACCCAGTACTTC.

The table lists this clonotype with many counts. The CDR3 sequence: CASSDRTGGLGSPLHF. The CDR3 DNA follows: TGTGCCAGCAGTGATAGGACAGGGGGCCTAGGTTCACCCCTCCACTTT. The chain is built from TRBV25-1 and TRBJ1-6; the match to TRBD1 covers 11 bases. The CDR3 totals 16 residues. V was pared by 3 bases and J by 9 bases, with 7 bases of the junction left unmatched. In germline, CDR1 is MGHDK, CDR2 SYGVNS.

A remark on this clonotype: Given a much more abundant clone one base away, this may be a read error. The chain joins TRBV7-2 to TRBJ1-2, with D possibly being TRBD1 (5 bases). CDR1 is SGHTA, CDR2 FQGNSA, per germline. Trimming left V 5 bases short and J 2 bases short, with 15 bases between. The CDR3 has 15 amino acids. CDR3 residues: CASSNGGGPNYGYTF. The CDR3 nucleotides read TGTGCCAGCAGCAACGGCGGGGGACCCAACTATGGCTACACCTTC.

This clonotype was recorded at least ten times. V is TRBV29-1 and J is TRBJ1-3; D is ambiguous. This CDR3 comprises 13 residues. V dropped 6 bases and J dropped 0 bases, with 9 bases sitting between them. Per germline, CDR1 SQVTM and CDR2 ANQGSEA. The CDR3 DNA reads TGCAGCGTAACAGTTAACTCTGGAAACACCATATATTTT. Translating gives CSVTVNSGNTIYF.

V is TRBV10-3 and J is TRBJ1-1, with a possible D match to TRBD1 (6 bases). This CDR3 is 13 amino acids long. V lost 7 bases, J lost 1 base, and 10 bases lay in between. Germline V CDR1 and CDR2: ENHRY, SYGVKD. The CDR3 protein is CAINLDRNTEAFF. CDR3 nucleotides: TGTGCCATCAACTTGGACAGGAACACTGAAGCTTTCTTT.

At least ten counts were recorded for this clonotype. The genes are TRBV5-1 and TRBJ1-6; TRBD1 might be the D (6 bases). The CDR3 length is 16 residues. The germline CDR1 and CDR2 sequences are SGHRS and YFSETQ. The V and J ends lost 0 bases and 6 bases respectively, with 13 bases between them. CDR3 region: CASSLATGRTNSPLHF. The CDR3 DNA sequence: TGCGCCAGCAGCTTGGCGACAGGACGGACTAATTCACCCCTCCACTTT.

The table lists this clonotype with many counts. This chain links TRBV19 with TRBJ2-7; 14 nucleotides align to TRBD2. This CDR3 has 16 amino acids. Trimming took 5 bases from V and 7 from J; bases not matched to a gene: 10. Germline V gene data show CDR1 as LNHDA and CDR2 as SQIVND (reference sequence). In DNA, the CDR3 is TGTGCCAGTAGTCCCTCGGGACTAGCGGGAGTTAGTGAGCAGTACTTC. Amino acids: CASSPSGLAGVSEQYF.

This chain joins TRBV19 and TRBJ2-1; TRBD1 matches at 7 bases. The V and J ends lost 7 bases and 4 bases, in that order; junction bases with no gene match: 10. This CDR3 is 15 amino acids long. The germline CDR1 and CDR2 sequences are LNHDA and SQIVND (reference sequence). CDR3 in DNA: TGTGCCAGTACCTTACTCCCGGGACAGTACAATGAGCAGTTCTTC. This sequence encodes CASTLLPGQYNEQFF. Drawing the rest from reference TRBV19 and TRBJ2-1, the complete variable domain is DGGITQSPKYLFRKEGQNVTLSCEQNLNHDAMYWYRQDPGQGLRLIYYSQIVNDFQKGDIAEGYSVSREKKESFPLTVTSAQKNPTAFYLCASTLLPGQYNEQFFGPGTRLTVL.